One sample yielded the 5 T cell receptor beta chains listed below, sequenced in a study of Tregs in tolerant kidney transplant recipients. Profiled with immunoSEQ multiplex PCR; TCRdb holds only in-frame clones, not every one. This repertoire shows 60,000 or so clones, around four fifths found once; its top ten account for 4% to 6.5%. What was sequenced was CD4+ T cells from blood. These receptors were obtained from a human donor in good health.

J is TRBJ1-2 and V is TRBV11-1; unclear D gene. The CDR3 runs 14 residues. CDR1 is SGHAT, CDR2 FQDESV, per germline (reference sequence). V was clipped by 5 bases and J by 4 bases, with 14 bases between them. The CDR3 DNA reads as TGTGCCAGCAGCCCCCGGCGGACTCTCTATGGCTACACCTTC. It specifies CASSPRRTLYGYTF.

The chain is built from TRBV13 and TRBJ1-6; D gene unclear. Germline CDR1 PRHDT, CDR2 FYEKMQ (reference sequence). With 0 bases removed from V and 6 bases from J, the gap between germline ends came to 12 bases. The CDR3 extends over 16 amino acids. Here the CDR3 reads CASSLGAARFNSPLHF. CDR3 in DNA: TGTGCCAGCAGCTTAGGGGCCGCGCGGTTTAATTCACCCCTCCACTTT.

This chain links TRBV11-3 with TRBJ2-1, with 11 bases matching TRBD1. The V segment lost 7 bases and the J segment 8 bases; nucleotides outside the gene matches: 7. Germline CDR1 SGHNT, CDR2 YENEEA. There are 14 residues in the CDR3. The CDR3 region has the DNA TGTGCCAGCATCCAGGGACAGGGGGTTGATGAGCAGTTCTTC. It specifies CASIQGQGVDEQFF.

V and J are TRBV19 and TRBJ1-4; D not certain. Trimming pared 10 bases from V and 5 bases from J, leaving 14 bases between. Germline-derived CDR1 and CDR2 are LNHDA and SQIVND (reference sequence). CDR3 length: 13 amino acids. The CDR3 DNA is TGTGCCACTTCACTGTGGGAGAATGAAAAACTGTTTTTT. Translating gives CATSLWENEKLFF.

V and J are TRBV6-6 and TRBJ2-3, with D uncertain. Trimming stripped 5 bases from V and 2 bases from J, with 8 bases between. The V gene's germline CDR1 is MNHNY and CDR2 SVGAGI (reference sequence). This CDR3 has 13 residues. CDR3 amino acids: CASSGQITDTQYF. The CDR3 DNA reads as TGTGCCAGCAGTGGGCAGATCACAGATACGCAGTATTTT.